This T cell receptor beta chain was identified during a study of graft-versus-host responses after intestinal transplantation. Details on this clone: What it binds is unknown.

The CDR3 is 14 residues long. CDR1 and CDR2 (germline): SGHAT, FQNNGV. V was cut by 1 base and J by 6 bases, with 10 bases left in between. The protocol was immunoSEQ multiplex PCR, while the TCRdb copy is restricted to in-frame clones and leaves out a portion. The data show some 130,000 clones, 95% seen once. The chain employs TRBV11-2 and TRBJ2-1, with D perhaps matching TRBD1 (6 bases). Sequences were derived from unstimulated CD8+ T cells sorted from spleen or lymph node cells, sampled before intestinal transplant. The receptor was derived from a human donor who received an intestinal transplant. CDR3 protein: CASSLVSDSNEQFF. CDR3 in DNA: TGTGCCAGCAGCTTAGTATCGGACAGCAATGAGCAGTTCTTC. Variable domain in full (rest from reference TRBV11-2 and TRBJ2-1): EAGVAQSPRYKIIEKRQSVAFWCNPISGHATLYWYQQILGQGPKLLIQFQNNGVVDDSQLPKDRFSAERLKGVDSTLKIQPAKLEDSAVYLCASSLVSDSNEQFFGPGTRLTVL.